Listed below are T cell receptor beta chains from one sample, sequenced in a study of cytomegalovirus exposure and HLA in healthy donors. Clones were read by immunoSEQ multiplex PCR, and TCRdb kept only the in-frame ones, dropping some. Of over 200,000 clones in the sample, 82% were seen once. The sample taken for sequencing was PBMCs. All receptors derive from a woman between 40 and 50 years old in good health and CMV-seropositive. Both conserved end residues are part of each CDR3. Fields, in order: J gene, clone size, D gene, V gene, CDR3 protein, CDR3 DNA. The D gene is left open where the match is weak. Size is omitted from some rows. Given values are once, few, many or a class for expanded clones.

J: TRBJ2-3; size: NA; D: TRBD1; V: TRBV7-3; CDR3: CASSLSGTASTSTDTQYF; DNA: TGTGCCAGCAGCCTCTCCGGGACAGCGAGCACCTCCACAGATACGCAGTATTTT
J: TRBJ1-1; size: once; D: NA; V: TRBV6-4; CDR3: CASMKTTGNTEAFF; DNA: TGTGCCAGCATGAAAACGACAGGGAACACTGAAGCTTTCTTT
J: TRBJ1-4; size: once; D: NA; V: TRBV18; CDR3: CASSQDRDEKLFF; DNA: TGTGCCAGCTCACAGGACAGAGATGAAAAACTGTTTTTT
J: TRBJ2-2; size: NA; D: NA; V: TRBV7-2; CDR3: CASSAQGTGELFF; DNA: TGTGCCAGCAGCGCTCAGGGCACCGGGGAGCTGTTTTTT
J: TRBJ2-3; size: NA; D: TRBD2; V: TRBV9; CDR3: CASSGSSGSGDTQYF; DNA: TGTGCCAGCAGCGGCTCAAGCGGGAGCGGTGATACGCAGTATTTT
J: TRBJ2-5; size: NA; D: NA; V: TRBV19; CDR3: CASSIDRRGRGETQYF; DNA: TGTGCCAGTAGTATAGATCGGCGGGGGCGCGGTGAGACCCAGTACTTC
J: TRBJ2-2; size: NA; D: TRBD2; V: TRBV4-3; CDR3: CASSPTITSGGDTGELFF; DNA: TGCGCCAGCAGCCCGACAATAACTAGCGGGGGGGACACCGGGGAGCTGTTTTTT
J: TRBJ1-5; size: NA; D: TRBD1; V: TRBV30; CDR3: CAWSLQGSQPQHF; DNA: TGTGCCTGGAGTTTACAGGGGAGTCAGCCCCAGCATTTT
J: TRBJ2-7; size: NA; D: TRBD1; V: TRBV6-1; CDR3: CASNQGVNLHEQYF; DNA: TGTGCCAGCAATCAGGGGGTTAACCTCCACGAGCAGTACTTC
J: TRBJ1-5; size: NA; D: NA; V: TRBV19; CDR3: CASSPGQPYSNQPQHF; DNA: TGTGCCAGTAGTCCAGGACAGCCTTATAGCAATCAGCCCCAGCATTTT
J: TRBJ2-7; size: NA; D: TRBD2; V: TRBV27; CDR3: CASSLGSSGTPVEQYF; DNA: TGTGCCAGCAGTTTAGGGTCTAGCGGGACCCCTGTCGAGCAGTACTTC
J: TRBJ2-7; size: NA; D: NA; V: TRBV7-2; CDR3: CASSLAWRDEQYF; DNA: TGTGCCAGCAGCTTAGCTTGGCGGGACGAGCAGTACTTC
J: TRBJ2-7; size: NA; D: TRBD1; V: TRBV19; CDR3: CASSMGRGLEQYF; DNA: TGTGCCAGTAGTATGGGCAGGGGGCTGGAGCAGTACTTC
J: TRBJ1-1; size: NA; D: NA; V: TRBV7-9; CDR3: CASSLFSEAFF; DNA: TGTGCCAGCAGCTTATTTAGTGAAGCTTTCTTT
J: TRBJ1-2; size: NA; D: NA; V: TRBV16; CDR3: CASSQSPQDLFGYTF; DNA: TGTGCCAGCAGCCAATCCCCACAGGATTTATTTGGCTACACCTTC
J: TRBJ1-2; size: NA; D: NA; V: TRBV9; CDR3: CASSALTGSGGYTF; DNA: TGTGCCAGCAGCGCGTTAACAGGGTCCGGTGGCTACACCTTC
J: TRBJ2-3; size: once; D: NA; V: TRBV10-1; CDR3: CASSEGLADTQYF; DNA: TGCGCCAGCAGTGAAGGACTCGCAGATACGCAGTATTTT
J: TRBJ1-1; size: NA; D: NA; V: TRBV6-5; CDR3: CASSYSGRATEAFF; DNA: TGTGCCAGCAGTTACTCCGGCAGGGCCACTGAAGCTTTCTTT
J: TRBJ1-1; size: NA; D: NA; V: TRBV27; CDR3: CASSLGAGGAEAFF; DNA: TGTGCCAGCAGTTTGGGTGCGGGAGGTGCTGAAGCTTTCTTT
J: TRBJ1-2; size: NA; D: NA; V: TRBV5-4; CDR3: CASSVRGRANYGYTF; DNA: TGTGCCAGCAGCGTCCGGGGGAGAGCTAACTATGGCTACACCTTC
J: TRBJ1-1; size: NA; D: TRBD1; V: TRBV11-2; CDR3: CAGSLTGGRQNTEAFF; DNA: TGTGCCGGCAGCTTAACAGGGGGCCGTCAGAACACTGAAGCTTTCTTT
J: TRBJ1-5; size: NA; D: TRBD1; V: TRBV27; CDR3: CASSLMGTGNQPQHF; DNA: TGTGCCAGCAGTTTAATGGGGACAGGGAATCAGCCCCAGCATTTT
J: TRBJ2-1; size: NA; D: TRBD2; V: TRBV19; CDR3: CASSILAGTFSPYNEQFF; DNA: TGTGCCAGTAGTATACTAGCGGGAACCTTCTCTCCCTACAATGAGCAGTTCTTC
J: TRBJ2-5; size: NA; D: NA; V: TRBV23-1; CDR3: CASSQSTGQGETQYF; DNA: TGCGCCAGCAGTCAATCAACAGGCCAGGGGGAGACCCAGTACTTC
J: TRBJ2-7; size: NA; D: TRBD2; V: TRBV7-6; CDR3: CASSPLGEAGSGIYEQYF; DNA: TGTGCCAGCAGCCCGCTAGGAGAAGCGGGATCCGGGATCTACGAGCAGTACTTC
J: TRBJ2-2; size: NA; D: TRBD2; V: TRBV6-5; CDR3: CASSYRREFGGELFF; DNA: TGTGCCAGTAGTTACCGGCGGGAGTTTGGCGGGGAGCTGTTTTTT
J: TRBJ1-2; size: once; D: TRBD1; V: TRBV5-1; CDR3: CASSPFEGQGQFYGYTF; DNA: TGCGCCAGCAGCCCGTTTGAGGGACAGGGACAATTCTATGGCTACACCTTC
J: TRBJ2-7; size: few; D: TRBD2; V: TRBV10-3; CDR3: CAISVERGAYEQYF; DNA: TGTGCCATCAGTGTCGAGCGGGGGGCCTACGAGCAGTACTTC
J: TRBJ1-3; size: NA; D: NA; V: TRBV10-3; CDR3: CAISLAGNTIYF; DNA: TGTGCCATCAGTTTAGCTGGAAACACCATATATTTT
J: TRBJ1-4; size: NA; D: NA; V: TRBV2; CDR3: CASSVRRDNEKLFF; DNA: TGTGCCAGCAGTGTCCGGCGGGATAATGAAAAACTGTTTTTT
J: TRBJ2-1; size: NA; D: NA; V: TRBV9; CDR3: CASSVLSYNEQFF; DNA: TGTGCCAGCAGCGTACTTTCCTACAATGAGCAGTTCTTC
J: TRBJ2-3; size: NA; D: TRBD2; V: TRBV7-2; CDR3: CASSLVSGGADTQYF; DNA: TGTGCCAGCAGCTTAGTTAGCGGGGGGGCAGATACGCAGTATTTT
J: TRBJ1-1; size: NA; D: NA; V: TRBV28; CDR3: CASPSPGGTEAFF; DNA: TGTGCCAGTCCCTCCCCCGGGGGCACTGAAGCTTTCTTT
J: TRBJ2-7; size: NA; D: TRBD2; V: TRBV5-4; CDR3: CASSLDTGTRANEQYF; DNA: TGTGCCAGCAGCTTGGATACCGGGACTAGGGCCAACGAGCAGTACTTC
J: TRBJ2-1; size: few; D: NA; V: TRBV6-1; CDR3: CASSEARTPLASSSYNEQFF; DNA: TGTGCCAGCAGTGAGGCCCGGACCCCCCTAGCGTCCAGCTCCTACAATGAGCAGTTCTTC
J: TRBJ2-4; size: NA; D: NA; V: TRBV5-4; CDR3: CASSLAENIQYF; DNA: TGTGCCAGCAGCTTGGCCGAAAACATTCAGTACTTC
J: TRBJ2-3; size: NA; D: TRBD2; V: TRBV9; CDR3: CASSAGTNQDTQYF; DNA: TGTGCCAGCAGCGCCGGGACTAACCAGGATACGCAGTATTTT
J: TRBJ1-2; size: NA; D: NA; V: TRBV5-6; CDR3: CASSLVQGEGYTF; DNA: TGTGCCAGCAGCTTGGTACAGGGCGAGGGCTACACCTTC
J: TRBJ2-2; size: NA; D: TRBD2; V: TRBV6-5; CDR3: CANSYSGGRVGELFF; DNA: TGTGCCAACAGTTACTCGGGAGGGCGAGTCGGGGAGCTGTTTTTT
J: TRBJ2-5; size: few; D: TRBD2; V: TRBV5-1; CDR3: CASSPGGSQETQYF; DNA: TGCGCCAGCAGCCCCGGGGGGTCCCAAGAGACCCAGTACTTC
J: TRBJ2-1; size: NA; D: TRBD1; V: TRBV30; CDR3: CAWSVQGTGTDEQFF; DNA: TGTGCCTGGAGTGTACAAGGGACAGGGACGGATGAGCAGTTCTTC
J: TRBJ1-5; size: once; D: TRBD1; V: TRBV5-1; CDR3: CASSLGTGSNQPQHF; DNA: TGCGCCAGCAGCTTGGGGACAGGCAGCAATCAGCCCCAGCATTTT
J: TRBJ1-4; size: NA; D: NA; V: TRBV4-1; CDR3: CASSQDAIGVGTNEKLFF; DNA: TGCGCCAGCAGCCAAGATGCGATAGGGGTAGGAACTAATGAAAAACTGTTTTTT
J: TRBJ2-2; size: NA; D: NA; V: TRBV7-9; CDR3: CSSYGGRGSDTGELFF; DNA: TGTTCCAGCTACGGGGGGCGAGGGTCCGACACCGGGGAGCTGTTTTTT
J: TRBJ2-7; size: few; D: TRBD1; V: TRBV18; CDR3: CASSPDRAFYEQYF; DNA: TGTGCCAGCTCACCGGACAGGGCCTTCTACGAGCAGTACTTC
J: TRBJ2-1; size: NA; D: NA; V: TRBV10-3; CDR3: CAISDPGQRGYNEQFF; DNA: TGTGCCATCAGTGACCCCGGACAGAGGGGCTACAATGAGCAGTTCTTC
J: TRBJ2-7; size: NA; D: TRBD2; V: TRBV7-3; CDR3: CASSPVAGGPYEQYF; DNA: TGTGCCAGCAGCCCCGTAGCGGGGGGGCCTTACGAGCAGTACTTC
J: TRBJ1-6; size: few; D: TRBD1; V: TRBV7-2; CDR3: CASSSIGTGNSPLHF; DNA: TGTGCCAGCAGCTCAATTGGGACAGGGAATTCACCCCTCCACTTT
J: TRBJ1-1; size: NA; D: NA; V: TRBV5-1; CDR3: CASSLVGRNTEAFF; DNA: TGCGCCAGCAGCTTGGTCGGGAGGAACACTGAAGCTTTCTTT
J: TRBJ1-3; size: NA; D: TRBD1; V: TRBV6-9; CDR3: CASRAGTGTGNTIYF; DNA: TGTGCCAGCAGGGCCGGGACAGGGACAGGAAACACCATATATTTT
J: TRBJ1-6; size: once; D: NA; V: TRBV6-1; CDR3: CASSELRGVGSPLHF; DNA: TGTGCCAGCAGTGAATTGCGGGGGGTGGGCTCACCCCTCCACTTT
J: TRBJ1-1; size: few; D: NA; V: TRBV18; CDR3: CASSPAGDTEAFF; DNA: TGTGCCAGCTCACCGGCAGGGGACACTGAAGCTTTCTTT
J: TRBJ2-3; size: once; D: TRBD2; V: TRBV19; CDR3: CASSISGRAGTDTQYF; DNA: TGTGCCAGTAGTATCAGCGGGAGGGCGGGGACAGATACGCAGTATTTT